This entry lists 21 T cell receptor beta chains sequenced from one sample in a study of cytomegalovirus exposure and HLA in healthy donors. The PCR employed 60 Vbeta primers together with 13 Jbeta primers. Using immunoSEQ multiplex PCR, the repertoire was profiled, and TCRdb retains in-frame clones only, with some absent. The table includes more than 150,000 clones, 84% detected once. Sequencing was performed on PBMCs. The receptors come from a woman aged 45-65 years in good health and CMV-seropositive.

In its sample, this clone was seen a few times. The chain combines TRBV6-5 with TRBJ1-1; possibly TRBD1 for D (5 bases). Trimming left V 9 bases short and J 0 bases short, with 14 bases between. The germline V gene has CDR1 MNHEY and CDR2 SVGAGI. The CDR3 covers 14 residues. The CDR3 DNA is TGTGCCAGTAGGTTACAGGCCATGAACACTGAAGCTTTCTTT. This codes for CASRLQAMNTEAFF.

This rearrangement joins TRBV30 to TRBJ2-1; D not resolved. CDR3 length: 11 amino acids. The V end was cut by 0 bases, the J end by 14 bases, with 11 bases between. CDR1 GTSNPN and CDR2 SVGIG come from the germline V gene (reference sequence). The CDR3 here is CAWSVIDSEFF. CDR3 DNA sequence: TGTGCCTGGAGTGTCATAGACTCCGAGTTCTTC.

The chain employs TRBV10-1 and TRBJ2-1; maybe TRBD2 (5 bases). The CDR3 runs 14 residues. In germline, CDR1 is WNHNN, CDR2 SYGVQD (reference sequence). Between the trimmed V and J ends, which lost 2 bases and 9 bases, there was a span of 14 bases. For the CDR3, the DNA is TGCGCCAGCAGTGAGGACCAGGAACTAGGTGAGCAGTTCTTC. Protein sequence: CASSEDQELGEQFF.

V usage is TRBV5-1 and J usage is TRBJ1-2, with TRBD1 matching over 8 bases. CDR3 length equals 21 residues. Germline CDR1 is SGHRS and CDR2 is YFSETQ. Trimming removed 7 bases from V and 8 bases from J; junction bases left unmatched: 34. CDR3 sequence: CASSLDGTGPPVTHRFWGYTF. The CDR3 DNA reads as TGCGCCAGCTCCCTCGATGGGACAGGCCCCCCAGTGACCCATCGATTTTGGGGCTACACCTTC.

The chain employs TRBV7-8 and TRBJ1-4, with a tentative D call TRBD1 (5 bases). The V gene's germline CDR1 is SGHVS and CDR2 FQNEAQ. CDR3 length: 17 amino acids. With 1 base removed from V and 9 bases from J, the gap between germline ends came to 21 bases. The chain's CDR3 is CASSLEAGLSSPKKLFF. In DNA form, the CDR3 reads TGTGCCAGCAGCTTAGAGGCAGGGCTATCGTCTCCGAAAAAACTGTTTTTT.

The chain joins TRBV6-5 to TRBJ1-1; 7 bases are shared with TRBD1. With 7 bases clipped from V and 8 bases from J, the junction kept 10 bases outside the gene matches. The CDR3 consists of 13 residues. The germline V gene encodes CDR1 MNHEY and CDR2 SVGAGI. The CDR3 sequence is CASIGTGDQEAFF. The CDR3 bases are TGTGCCAGCATCGGAACAGGGGATCAAGAAGCTTTCTTT.

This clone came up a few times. CDR3 in amino acids: CASRRTQNEKLFF. The CDR3 region has the DNA TGTGCCAGCAGGCGGACACAAAATGAAAAACTGTTTTTT. The chain recombines TRBV6-5 with TRBJ1-4; weak D call: TRBD1 (5 bases). There are 13 residues in the CDR3. The V end was cut by 6 bases, the J end by 5 bases, with 10 bases between. CDR1 is MNHEY and CDR2 is SVGAGI in the germline V gene.

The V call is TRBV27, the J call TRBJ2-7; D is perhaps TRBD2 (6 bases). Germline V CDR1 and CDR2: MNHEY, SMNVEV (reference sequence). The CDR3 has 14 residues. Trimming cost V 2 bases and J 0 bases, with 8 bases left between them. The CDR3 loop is CASSLAGSSYEQYF. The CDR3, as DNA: TGTGCCAGCAGTTTAGCGGGGAGCTCCTACGAGCAGTACTTC.

In nucleotides, the CDR3 is TGTGCCAGCAGCGGAGGGGGTTTGGGCTACGAGCAGTACTTC. Translation gives CASSGGGLGYEQYF. The chain is built from TRBV9 and TRBJ2-7, with D maybe TRBD1 (6 bases). The V and J ends lost 3 bases and 3 bases respectively, with 13 bases between them. Per germline, CDR1 SGDLS and CDR2 YYNGEE. The CDR3 totals 14 residues.

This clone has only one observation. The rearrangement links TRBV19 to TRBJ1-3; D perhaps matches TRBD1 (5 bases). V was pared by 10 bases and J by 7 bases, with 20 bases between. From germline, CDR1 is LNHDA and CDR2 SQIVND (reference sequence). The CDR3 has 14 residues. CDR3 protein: CATYLPGLWNTIYF. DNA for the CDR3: TGTGCCACCTACCTGCCGGGACTCTGGAACACCATATATTTT.

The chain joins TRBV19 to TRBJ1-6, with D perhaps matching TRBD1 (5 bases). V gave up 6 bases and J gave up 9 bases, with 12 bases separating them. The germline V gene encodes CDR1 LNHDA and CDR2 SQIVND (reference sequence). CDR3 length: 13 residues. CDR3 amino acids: CASRIQGGSPLHF. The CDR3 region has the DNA TGTGCCAGTAGAATCCAGGGTGGTTCACCCCTCCACTTT.

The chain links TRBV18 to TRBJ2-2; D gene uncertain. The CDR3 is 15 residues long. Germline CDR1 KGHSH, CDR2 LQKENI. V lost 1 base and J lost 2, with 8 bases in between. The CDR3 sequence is CASSPRPYNTGELFF. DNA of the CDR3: TGTGCCAGCTCACCACGCCCCTATAACACCGGGGAGCTGTTTTTT.

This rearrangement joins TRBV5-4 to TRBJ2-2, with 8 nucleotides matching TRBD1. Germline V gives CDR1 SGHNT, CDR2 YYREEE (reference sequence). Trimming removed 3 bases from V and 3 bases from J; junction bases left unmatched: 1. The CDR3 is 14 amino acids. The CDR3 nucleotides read TGTGCCAGCAGCTCGGGACAGGACACCGGGGAGCTGTTTTTT. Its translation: CASSSGQDTGELFF.

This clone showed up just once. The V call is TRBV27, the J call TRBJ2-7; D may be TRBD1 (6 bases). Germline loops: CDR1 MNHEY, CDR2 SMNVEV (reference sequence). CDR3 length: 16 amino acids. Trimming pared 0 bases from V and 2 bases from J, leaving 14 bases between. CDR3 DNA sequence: TGTGCCAGCAGTTTATCGGCAGGGGTAGGGACCTACGAGCAGTACTTC. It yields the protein CASSLSAGVGTYEQYF.

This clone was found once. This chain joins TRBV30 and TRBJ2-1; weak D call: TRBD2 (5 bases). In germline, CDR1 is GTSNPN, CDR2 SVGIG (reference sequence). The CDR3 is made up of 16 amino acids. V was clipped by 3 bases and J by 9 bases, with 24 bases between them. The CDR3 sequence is CAWRVASTLPTGEQFF. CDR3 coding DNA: TGTGCCTGGAGGGTCGCTAGCACGTTACCTACGGGTGAGCAGTTCTTC.

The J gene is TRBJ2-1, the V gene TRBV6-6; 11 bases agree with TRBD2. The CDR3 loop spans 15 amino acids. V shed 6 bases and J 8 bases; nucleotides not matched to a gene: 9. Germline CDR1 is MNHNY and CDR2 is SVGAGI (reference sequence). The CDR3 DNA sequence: TGTGCCAGCAGCGGTAGCGGGGGGGCGGAGGATGAGCAGTTCTTC. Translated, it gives CASSGSGGAEDEQFF.

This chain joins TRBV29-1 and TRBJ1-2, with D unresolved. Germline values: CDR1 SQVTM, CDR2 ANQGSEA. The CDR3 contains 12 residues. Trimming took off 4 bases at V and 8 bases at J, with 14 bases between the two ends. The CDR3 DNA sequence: TGCAGCGTTGTCGAGCAGCCCGGGGGCTACACCTTC. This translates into CSVVEQPGGYTF.

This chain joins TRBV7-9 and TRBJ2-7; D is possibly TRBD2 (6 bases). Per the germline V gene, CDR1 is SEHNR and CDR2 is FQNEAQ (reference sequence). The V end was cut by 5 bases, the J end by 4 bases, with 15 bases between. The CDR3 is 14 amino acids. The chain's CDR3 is CASSDIRGGYEQYF. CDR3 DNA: TGTGCCAGCAGCGACATACGGGGAGGTTACGAGCAGTACTTC.

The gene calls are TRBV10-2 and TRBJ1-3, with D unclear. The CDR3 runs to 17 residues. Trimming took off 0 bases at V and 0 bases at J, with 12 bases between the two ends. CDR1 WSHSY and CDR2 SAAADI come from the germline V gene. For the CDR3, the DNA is TGCGCCAGCAGTGAGTCGACTCGCAGCCACTCTGGAAACACCATATATTTT. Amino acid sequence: CASSESTRSHSGNTIYF.

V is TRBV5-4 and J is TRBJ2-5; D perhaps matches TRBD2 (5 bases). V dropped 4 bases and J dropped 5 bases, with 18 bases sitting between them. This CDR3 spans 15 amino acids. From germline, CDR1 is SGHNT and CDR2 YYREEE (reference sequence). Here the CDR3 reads CASSQLGGGYETQYF. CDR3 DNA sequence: TGTGCCAGCAGCCAGCTAGGAGGAGGTTATGAGACCCAGTACTTC.

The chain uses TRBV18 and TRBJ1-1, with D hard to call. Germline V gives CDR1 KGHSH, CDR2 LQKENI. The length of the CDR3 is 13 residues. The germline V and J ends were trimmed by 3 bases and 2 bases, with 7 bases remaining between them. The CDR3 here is CASSPTANTEAFF. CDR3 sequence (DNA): TGTGCCAGCTCACCCACAGCAAACACTGAAGCTTTCTTT. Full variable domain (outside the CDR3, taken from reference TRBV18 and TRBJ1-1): NAGVMQNPRHLVRRRGQEARLRCSPMKGHSHVYWYRQLPEEGLKFMVYLQKENIIDESGMPKERFSAEFPKEGPSILRIQQVVRGDSAAYFCASSPTANTEAFFGQGTRLTVV.